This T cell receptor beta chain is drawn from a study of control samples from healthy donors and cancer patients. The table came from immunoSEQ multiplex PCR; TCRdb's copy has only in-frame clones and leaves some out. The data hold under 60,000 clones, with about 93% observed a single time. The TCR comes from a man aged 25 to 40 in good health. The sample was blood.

The CDR3 DNA is TGTGCCAGCAGCTTGGGGGGCGGGGGGGAGAGGAATGAGCAGTTCTTC. Its protein is CASSLGGGGERNEQFF. The V call is TRBV5-4, the J call TRBJ2-1, with 9 nucleotides matching TRBD2. Germline assignment: CDR1 SGHNT and CDR2 YYREEE (reference sequence). Trimming cost V 0 bases and J 7 bases; bases outside gene matches: 8. CDR3 length: 16 residues. The full variable domain, its missing parts supplied by reference TRBV5-4 and TRBJ2-1, is ETGVTQSPTHLIKTRGQQVTLRCSSQSGHNTVSWYQQALGQGPQFIFQYYREEENGRGNFPPRFSGLQFPNYSSELNVNALELDDSALYLCASSLGGGGERNEQFFGPGTRLTVL.